This T cell receptor (beta chain) was identified during a study of shared clonotypes between healthy human individuals. Selected positively for CCR7 and CD45RO-negative, naive CD8 cells excluded terminally differentiated effector memory CD45RA+ cells. The assay ran at deep level. Study processing details: Quality scores were absent from the junction-only immunoSEQ sequences, so filtering differed. Libraries were prepared by immunoSEQ multiplex PCR; TCRdb keeps only in-frame clonotypes and omits some of them. Clonal size and the V and J genes are those of that table, whereas D and trimming came from the DNA. The repertoire has over 2 million clones, around 96% of them found once; the top ten carry roughly 1%. About this clone itself: Its antigen remains unidentified.

Germline V gene lookup returns CDR1 SNHLY and CDR2 FYNNEI. The V gene end was trimmed by 3 bases and the J gene end by 5 bases; junction bases not matched to a gene: 11. This CDR3 region has 16 residues. Overall study findings and caveats: Larger estimated richness was generally recorded for naive subsets relative to memory subsets. Across a handful of donors, naive CD4 shared around 5.4%, naive CD8 around 3.5%, memory CD4 less than 2.5%, memory CD8 0.4%.

The sequenced sample consisted of naive CD8+ T cells sorted from blood. The source is a man aged 18 to 29 in good health. The chain combines TRBV2 with TRBJ2-5; 8 bases line up with TRBD1. CDR3 DNA sequence: TGTGCCAGCAGTGAGGAGGCAGGGGGCCTAGGGGAGACCCAGTACTTC. It translates to CASSEEAGGLGETQYF.